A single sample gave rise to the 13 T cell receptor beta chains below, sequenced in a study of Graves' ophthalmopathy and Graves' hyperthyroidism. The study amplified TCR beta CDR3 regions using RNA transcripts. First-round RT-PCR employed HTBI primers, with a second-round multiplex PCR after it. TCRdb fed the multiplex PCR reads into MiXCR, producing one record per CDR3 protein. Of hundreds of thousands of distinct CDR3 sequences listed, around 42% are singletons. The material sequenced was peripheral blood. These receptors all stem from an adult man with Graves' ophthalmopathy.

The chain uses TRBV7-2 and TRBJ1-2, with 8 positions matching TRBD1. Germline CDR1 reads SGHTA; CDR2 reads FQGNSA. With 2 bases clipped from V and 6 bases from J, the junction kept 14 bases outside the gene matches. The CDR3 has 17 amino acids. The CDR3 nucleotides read TGTGCCAGCAGCTTAAAAAGGACAGGGAAAGGATCTCATGGCTACACCTTC. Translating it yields CASSLKRTGKGSHGYTF.

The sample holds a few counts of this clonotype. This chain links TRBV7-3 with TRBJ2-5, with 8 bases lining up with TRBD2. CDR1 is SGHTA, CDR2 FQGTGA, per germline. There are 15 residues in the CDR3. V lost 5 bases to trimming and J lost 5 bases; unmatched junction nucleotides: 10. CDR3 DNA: TGTGCCAGCAGCACACCAAGAGCGGGGGTGGAGACCCAGTACTTC. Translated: CASSTPRAGVETQYF.

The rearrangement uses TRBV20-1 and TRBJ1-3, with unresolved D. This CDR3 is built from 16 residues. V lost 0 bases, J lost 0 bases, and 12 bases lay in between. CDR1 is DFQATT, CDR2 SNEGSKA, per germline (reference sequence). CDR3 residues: CSARDAEGSSGNTIYF. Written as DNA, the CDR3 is TGCAGTGCTAGAGATGCGGAGGGCAGCTCTGGAAACACCATATATTTT.

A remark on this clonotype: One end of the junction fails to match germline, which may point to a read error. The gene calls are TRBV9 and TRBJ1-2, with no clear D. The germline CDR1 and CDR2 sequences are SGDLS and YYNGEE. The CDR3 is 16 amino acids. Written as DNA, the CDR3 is TGCGCCAGCAGCTTACGGGCTAGCGGGGTGTACAATGGCTACACCTTC. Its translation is CASSLRASGVYNGYTF.

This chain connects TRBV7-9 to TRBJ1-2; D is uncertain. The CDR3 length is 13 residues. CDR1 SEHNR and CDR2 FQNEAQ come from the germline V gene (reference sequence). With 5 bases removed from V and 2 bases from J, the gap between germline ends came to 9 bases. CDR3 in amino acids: CASSQDPNYGYTF. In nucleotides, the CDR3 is TGTGCCAGCAGCCAGGACCCCAACTATGGCTACACCTTC. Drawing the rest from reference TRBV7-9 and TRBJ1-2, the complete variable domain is DTGVSQNPRHKITKRGQNVTFRCDPISEHNRLYWYRQTLGQGPEFLTYFQNEAQLEKSRLLSDRFSAERPKGSFSTLEIQRTEQGDSAMYLCASSQDPNYGYTFGSGTRLTVV.

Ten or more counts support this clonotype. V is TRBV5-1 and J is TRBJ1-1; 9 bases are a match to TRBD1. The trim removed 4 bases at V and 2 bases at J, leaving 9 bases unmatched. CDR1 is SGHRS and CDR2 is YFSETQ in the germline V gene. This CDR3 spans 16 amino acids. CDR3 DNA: TGCGCCAGCAGCCCTCGGGACAGGGAGCCTAACACTGAAGCTTTCTTT. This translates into CASSPRDREPNTEAFF.

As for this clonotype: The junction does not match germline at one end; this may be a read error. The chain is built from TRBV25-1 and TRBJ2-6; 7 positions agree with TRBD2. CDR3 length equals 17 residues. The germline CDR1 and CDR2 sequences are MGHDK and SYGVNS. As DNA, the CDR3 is TGCGCCAGCAGTGAGTGGGGGGGGGGGGCTGGGGCCAACGTCCTGACTTTC. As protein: CASSEWGGGAGANVLTF.

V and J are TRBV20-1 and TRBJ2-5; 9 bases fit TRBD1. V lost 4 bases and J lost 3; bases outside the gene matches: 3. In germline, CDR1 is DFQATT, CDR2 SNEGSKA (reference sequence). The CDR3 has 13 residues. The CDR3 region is CSATGTGKETQYF. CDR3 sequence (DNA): TGCAGTGCTACCGGGACAGGGAAAGAGACCCAGTACTTC.

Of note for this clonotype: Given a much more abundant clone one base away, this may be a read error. CDR3 in DNA: TGCAGCGTTCCTTGGGACAGCACCTACGACCAGTACTTC. Residues: CSVPWDSTYDQYF. The chain has TRBV29-1 and TRBJ2-7; TRBD1 aligns across 7 bases. Germline V lookup: CDR1 SQVTM, CDR2 ANQGSEA. The CDR3 runs to 13 residues.

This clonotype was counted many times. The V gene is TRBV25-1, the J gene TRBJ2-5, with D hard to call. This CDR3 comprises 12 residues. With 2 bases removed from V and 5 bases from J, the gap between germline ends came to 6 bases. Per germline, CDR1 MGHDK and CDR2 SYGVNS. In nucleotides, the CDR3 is TGTGCCAGCAGTGAAGGTGTGGAGACCCAGTACTTC. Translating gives CASSEGVETQYF.

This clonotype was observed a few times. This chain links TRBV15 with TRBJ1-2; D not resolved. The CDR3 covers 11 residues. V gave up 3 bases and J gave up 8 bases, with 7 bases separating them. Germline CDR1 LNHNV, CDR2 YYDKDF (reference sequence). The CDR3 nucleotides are TGTGCCACCAGCAGGCTTTGGGGCTACACCTTC. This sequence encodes CATSRLWGYTF. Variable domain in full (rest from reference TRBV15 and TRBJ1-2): DAMVIQNPRYQVTQFGKPVTLSCSQTLNHNVMYWYQQKSSQAPKLLFHYYDKDFNNEADTPDNFQSRRPNTSFCFLDIRSPGLGDTAMYLCATSRLWGYTFGSGTRLTVV.

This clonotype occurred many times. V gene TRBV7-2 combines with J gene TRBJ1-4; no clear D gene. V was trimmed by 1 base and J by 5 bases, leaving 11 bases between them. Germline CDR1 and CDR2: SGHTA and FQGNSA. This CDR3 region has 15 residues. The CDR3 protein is CASSLDPAVNEKLFF. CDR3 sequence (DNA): TGTGCCAGCAGCTTAGACCCGGCAGTAAATGAAAAACTGTTTTTT.

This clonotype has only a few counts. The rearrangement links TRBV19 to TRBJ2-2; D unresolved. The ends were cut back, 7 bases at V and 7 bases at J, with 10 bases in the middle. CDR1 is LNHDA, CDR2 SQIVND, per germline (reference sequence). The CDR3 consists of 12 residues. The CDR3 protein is CASTTVYGELFF. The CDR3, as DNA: TGTGCCAGTACCACAGTCTACGGGGAGCTGTTTTTT.